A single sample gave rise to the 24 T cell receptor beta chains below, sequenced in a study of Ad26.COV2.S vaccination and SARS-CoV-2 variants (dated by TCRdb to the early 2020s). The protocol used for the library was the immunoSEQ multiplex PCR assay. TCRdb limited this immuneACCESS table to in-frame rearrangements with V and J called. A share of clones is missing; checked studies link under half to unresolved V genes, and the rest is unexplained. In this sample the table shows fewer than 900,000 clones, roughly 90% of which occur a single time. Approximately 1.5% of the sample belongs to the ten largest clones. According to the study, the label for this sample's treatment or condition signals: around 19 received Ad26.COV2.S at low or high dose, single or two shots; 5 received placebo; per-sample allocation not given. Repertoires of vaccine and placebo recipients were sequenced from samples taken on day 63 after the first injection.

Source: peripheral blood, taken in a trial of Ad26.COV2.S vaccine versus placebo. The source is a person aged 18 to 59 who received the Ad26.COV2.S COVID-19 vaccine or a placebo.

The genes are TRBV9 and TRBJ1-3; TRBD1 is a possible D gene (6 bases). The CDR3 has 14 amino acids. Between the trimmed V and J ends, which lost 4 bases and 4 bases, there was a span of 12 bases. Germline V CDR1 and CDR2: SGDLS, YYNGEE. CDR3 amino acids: CASSFQGSGNTIYF. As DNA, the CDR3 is TGTGCCAGCAGCTTTCAGGGGTCCGGAAACACCATATATTTT.

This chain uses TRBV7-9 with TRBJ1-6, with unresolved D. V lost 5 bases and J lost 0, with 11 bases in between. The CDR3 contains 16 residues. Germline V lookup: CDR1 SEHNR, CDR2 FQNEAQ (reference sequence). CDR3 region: CASSASGSSYNSPLHF. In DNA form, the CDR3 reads TGTGCCAGCAGCGCCTCCGGGTCCTCCTATAATTCACCCCTCCACTTT.

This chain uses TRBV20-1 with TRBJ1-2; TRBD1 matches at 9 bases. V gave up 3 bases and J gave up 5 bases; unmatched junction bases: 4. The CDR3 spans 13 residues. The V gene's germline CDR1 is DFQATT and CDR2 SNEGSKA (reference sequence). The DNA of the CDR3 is TGCAGTGCTAGTAGGACAGGGGATTATGGCTACACCTTC. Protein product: CSASRTGDYGYTF.

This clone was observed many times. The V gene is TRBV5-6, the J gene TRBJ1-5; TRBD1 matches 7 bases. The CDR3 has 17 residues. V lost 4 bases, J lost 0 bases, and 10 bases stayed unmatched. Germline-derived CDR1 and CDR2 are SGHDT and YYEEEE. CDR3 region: CASSPKGQVPSNQPQHF. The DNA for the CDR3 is TGTGCCAGCAGCCCCAAAGGACAGGTCCCTAGCAATCAGCCCCAGCATTTT.

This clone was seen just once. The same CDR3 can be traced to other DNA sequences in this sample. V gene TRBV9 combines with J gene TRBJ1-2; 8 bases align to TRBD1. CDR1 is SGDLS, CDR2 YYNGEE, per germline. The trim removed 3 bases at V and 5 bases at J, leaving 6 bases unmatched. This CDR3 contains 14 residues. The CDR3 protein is CASSGTGTAYGYTF. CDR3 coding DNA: TGTGCCAGCAGCGGGACAGGGACGGCATATGGCTACACCTTC.

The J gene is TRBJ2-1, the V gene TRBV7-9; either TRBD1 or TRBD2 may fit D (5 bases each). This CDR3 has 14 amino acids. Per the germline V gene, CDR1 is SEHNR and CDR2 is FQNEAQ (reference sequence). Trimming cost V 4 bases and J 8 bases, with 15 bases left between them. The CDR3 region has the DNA TGTGCCAGCAGCTGGGGGACGGTGGGCCATGAGCAGTTCTTC. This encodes CASSWGTVGHEQFF.

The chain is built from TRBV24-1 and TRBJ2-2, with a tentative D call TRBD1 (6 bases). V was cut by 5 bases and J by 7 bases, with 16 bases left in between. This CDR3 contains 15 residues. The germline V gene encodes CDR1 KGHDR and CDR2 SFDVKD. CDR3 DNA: TGTGCCACCAGTGTCGGAGCCACAGGGCTCGGGGAGCTGTTTTTT. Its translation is CATSVGATGLGELFF.

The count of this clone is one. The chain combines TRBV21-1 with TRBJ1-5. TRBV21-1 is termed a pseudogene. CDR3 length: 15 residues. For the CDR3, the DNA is TGTGCCAGCAGCTTCGGGTCCCTCCCGGATCAGCCCCAGCATTTT. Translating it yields CASSFGSLPDQPQHF.

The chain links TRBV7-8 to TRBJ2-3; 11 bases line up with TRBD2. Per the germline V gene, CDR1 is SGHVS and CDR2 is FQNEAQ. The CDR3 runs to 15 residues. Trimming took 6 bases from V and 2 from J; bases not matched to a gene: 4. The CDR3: CASRWGLAATDTQYF. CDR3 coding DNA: TGTGCCAGCAGGTGGGGACTAGCGGCCACAGATACGCAGTATTTT.

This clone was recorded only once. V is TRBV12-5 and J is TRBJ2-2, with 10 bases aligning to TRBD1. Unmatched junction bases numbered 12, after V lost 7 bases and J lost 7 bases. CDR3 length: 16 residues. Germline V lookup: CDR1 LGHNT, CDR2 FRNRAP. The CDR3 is CASAPADRGFGGELFF. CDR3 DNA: TGTGCTAGTGCCCCCGCGGACAGGGGGTTTGGCGGGGAGCTGTTTTTT. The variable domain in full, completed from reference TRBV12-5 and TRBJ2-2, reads DARVTQTPRHKVTEMGQEVTMRCQPILGHNTVFWYRQTMMQGLELLAYFRNRAPLDDSGMPKDRFSAEMPDATLATLKIQPSEPRDSAVYFCASAPADRGFGGELFFGEGSRLTVL.

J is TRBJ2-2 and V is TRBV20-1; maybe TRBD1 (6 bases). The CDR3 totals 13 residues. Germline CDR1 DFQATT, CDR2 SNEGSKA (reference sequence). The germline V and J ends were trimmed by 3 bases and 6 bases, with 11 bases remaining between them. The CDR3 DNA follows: TGCAGTGCTAGTCCACAGGGACCCGGGGAGCTGTTTTTT. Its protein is CSASPQGPGELFF.

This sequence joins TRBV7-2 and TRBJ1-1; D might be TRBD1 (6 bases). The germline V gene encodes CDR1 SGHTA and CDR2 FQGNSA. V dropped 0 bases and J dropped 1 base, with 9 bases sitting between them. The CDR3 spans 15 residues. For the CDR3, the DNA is TGTGCCAGCAGCTTAGCTGCGGGGGCGAACACTGAAGCTTTCTTT. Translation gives CASSLAAGANTEAFF.

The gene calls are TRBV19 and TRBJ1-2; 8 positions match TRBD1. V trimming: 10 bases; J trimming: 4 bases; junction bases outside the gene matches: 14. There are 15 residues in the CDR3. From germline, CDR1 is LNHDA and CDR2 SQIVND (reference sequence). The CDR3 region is CATSLEDRALYGYTF. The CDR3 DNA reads TGTGCCACCAGTTTGGAGGACAGGGCCCTCTATGGCTACACCTTC.

In nucleotides, the CDR3 is TGTGCCAGCAGTTACTCCGGTGGGGTCGTCTACGAGCAGTACTTC. Translation gives CASSYSGGVVYEQYF. The V gene is TRBV6-5, the J gene TRBJ2-7; D unresolved. The ends were cut back, 0 bases at V and 3 bases at J, with 12 bases in the middle. The CDR3 loop spans 15 amino acids. Germline CDR1 MNHEY, CDR2 SVGAGI.

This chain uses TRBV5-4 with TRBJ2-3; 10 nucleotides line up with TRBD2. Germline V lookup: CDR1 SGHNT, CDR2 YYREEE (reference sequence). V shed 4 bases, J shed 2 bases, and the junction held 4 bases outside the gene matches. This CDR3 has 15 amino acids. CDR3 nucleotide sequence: TGTGCCAGCAGCCAGGGACTAGCGTTCACAGATACGCAGTATTTT. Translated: CASSQGLAFTDTQYF.

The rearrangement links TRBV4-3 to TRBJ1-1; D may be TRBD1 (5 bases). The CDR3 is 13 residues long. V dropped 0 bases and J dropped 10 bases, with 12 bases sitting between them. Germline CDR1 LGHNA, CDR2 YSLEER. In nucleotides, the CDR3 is TGCGCCAGCAGCCAAGATCTAGAAAGGGGAGCTTTCTTT. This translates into CASSQDLERGAFF.

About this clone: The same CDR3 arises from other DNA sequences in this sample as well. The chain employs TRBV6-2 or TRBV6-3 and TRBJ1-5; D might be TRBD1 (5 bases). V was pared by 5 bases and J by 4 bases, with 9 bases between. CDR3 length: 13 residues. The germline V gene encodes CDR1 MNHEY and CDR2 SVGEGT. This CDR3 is CASSRDSNQPQHF. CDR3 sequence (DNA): TGTGCCAGCAGTCGTGACAGTAATCAGCCCCAGCATTTT.

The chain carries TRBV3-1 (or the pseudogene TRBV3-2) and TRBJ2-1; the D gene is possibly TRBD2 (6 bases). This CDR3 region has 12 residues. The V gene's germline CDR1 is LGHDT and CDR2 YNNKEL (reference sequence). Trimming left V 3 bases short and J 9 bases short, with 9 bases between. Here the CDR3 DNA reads TGTGCCAGCAGCCAGCAAGCGGGTGAGCAGTTCTTC. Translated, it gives CASSQQAGEQFF.

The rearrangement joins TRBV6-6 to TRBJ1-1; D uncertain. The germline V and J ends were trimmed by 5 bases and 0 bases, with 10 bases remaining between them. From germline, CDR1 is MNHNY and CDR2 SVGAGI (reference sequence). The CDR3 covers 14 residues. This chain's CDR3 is CASSVEGLNTEAFF. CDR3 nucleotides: TGTGCCAGCAGTGTCGAGGGTTTGAACACTGAAGCTTTCTTT.

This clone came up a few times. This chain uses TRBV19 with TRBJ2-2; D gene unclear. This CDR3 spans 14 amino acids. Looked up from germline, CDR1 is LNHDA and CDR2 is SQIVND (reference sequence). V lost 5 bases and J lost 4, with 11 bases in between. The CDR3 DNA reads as TGTGCCAGTAGTCTCCCGGGCCTCACCGGGGAGCTGTTTTTT. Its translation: CASSLPGLTGELFF.

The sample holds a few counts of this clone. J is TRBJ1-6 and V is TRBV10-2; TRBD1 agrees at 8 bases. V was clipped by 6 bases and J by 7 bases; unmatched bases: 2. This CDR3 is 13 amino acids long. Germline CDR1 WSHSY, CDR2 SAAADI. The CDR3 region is CASRQGDNSPLHF. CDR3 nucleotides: TGCGCCAGCAGACAGGGGGACAATTCACCCCTCCACTTT.

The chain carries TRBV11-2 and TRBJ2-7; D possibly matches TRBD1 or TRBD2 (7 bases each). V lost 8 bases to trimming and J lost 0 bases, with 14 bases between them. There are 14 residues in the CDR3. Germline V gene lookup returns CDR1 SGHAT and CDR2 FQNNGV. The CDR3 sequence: CASQGGGPSYEQYF. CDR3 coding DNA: TGTGCCAGCCAGGGGGGGGGACCCTCCTACGAGCAGTACTTC.

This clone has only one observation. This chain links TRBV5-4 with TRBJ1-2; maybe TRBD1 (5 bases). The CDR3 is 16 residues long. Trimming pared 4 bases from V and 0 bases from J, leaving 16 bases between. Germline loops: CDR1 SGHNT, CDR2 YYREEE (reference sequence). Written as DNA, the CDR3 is TGTGCCAGCAGCGGGCTAGGGACCGCCCCTAACTATGGCTACACCTTC. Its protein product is CASSGLGTAPNYGYTF.

This chain's CDR3 is CASSEDGTANTEAFF. CDR3 in DNA: TGTGCCAGCAGTGAAGACGGAACAGCGAACACTGAAGCTTTCTTT. This chain joins TRBV6-1 and TRBJ1-1, with D uncertain. Germline loops: CDR1 MNHNS, CDR2 SASEGT. The CDR3 is made up of 15 amino acids. Trimming took off 1 base at V and 1 base at J, with 10 bases between the two ends.